The 10 T cell receptor beta chains below were found in one sample sequenced in a study of cytomegalovirus exposure and HLA in healthy donors (dated by TCRdb to about 2017). Library preparation was by the immunoSEQ multiplex PCR assay. The multiplex PCR relied on a mix of 60 forward primers for TCR Vbeta segments and 13 reverse primers for TCR Jbeta segments. The table comes from immuneACCESS by way of TCRdb, which keeps in-frame sequences with V and J called. Part of the clones is missing from these tables; in studies checked, under half for an unresolved V gene and the rest for unknown reasons. In all, the sample holds 110,000 to 150,000 clones, and roughly 80% of those were seen once. The ten top clones hold more than 0.85% of the sample. The sequencing sample was made of PBMCs. All receptors derive from a man younger than 35 in good health and CMV-seronegative.

This chain joins TRBV5-1 and TRBJ1-4; D uncertain. The germline gives CDR1 SGHRS, CDR2 YFSETQ. The CDR3 consists of 14 residues. Trimming shortened V by 4 bases and J by 7 bases, and 14 bases separated the two germline ends. This chain's CDR3 is CASSVGSEGEKLFF. The DNA for the CDR3 is TGCGCCAGCAGCGTCGGGTCAGAGGGTGAAAAACTGTTTTTT.

The genes are TRBV19 and TRBJ1-6, with 12 bases aligning to TRBD1. This CDR3 is built from 15 residues. V lost 7 bases and J lost 8; bases outside the gene matches: 6. Per germline, CDR1 LNHDA and CDR2 SQIVND (reference sequence). In nucleotides, the CDR3 is TGTGCCAGTACCGCGGGACAGGGGGCGTATTCACCCCTCCACTTT. This translates into CASTAGQGAYSPLHF.

This clone came up a few times. CDR3 in amino acids: CASSLDRDQPQHF. The CDR3 bases are TGCGCCAGCAGCTTGGATCGGGATCAGCCCCAGCATTTT. This chain links TRBV5-1 with TRBJ1-5; D gene unclear. There are 13 residues in the CDR3. CDR1 SGHRS and CDR2 YFSETQ come from the germline V gene. Trimming shortened V by 0 bases and J by 5 bases, and 6 bases separated the two germline ends.

On this clone: The junction and the germline gene differ at one end; a read error may be behind it. The CDR3 loop is CDSSTPLAGGLYNEQFF. CDR3 sequence (DNA): TGTGACAGCAGCACACCACTAGCGGGGGGGCTCTACAATGAGCAGTTCTTC. The rearrangement links TRBV4-2 to TRBJ2-1; TRBD2 matches 13 bases. This CDR3 has 17 amino acids. Germline CDR1 is LGHNA and CDR2 is YNFKEQ.

V is TRBV19 and J is TRBJ1-2; D may be TRBD1 (6 bases). Germline lookup yields CDR1 LNHDA and CDR2 SQIVND (reference sequence). The CDR3 covers 14 residues. The V gene lost 4 bases and the J gene lost 13 bases, with 22 bases spanning the gap. CDR3: CASSNSGSWTETTF. The DNA for the CDR3 is TGTGCCAGTAGTAATTCGGGTTCGTGGACAGAAACCACCTTC.

The J gene is TRBJ1-6, the V gene TRBV19, with 9 bases that match TRBD1. V lost 5 bases, J lost 7 bases, and 3 bases stayed unmatched. CDR1 and CDR2 (germline): LNHDA, SQIVND (reference sequence). The CDR3 sequence is 14 residues long. CDR3 region: CASSGTGPNSPLHF. CDR3 in DNA: TGTGCCAGTAGTGGGACAGGGCCGAATTCACCCCTCCACTTT.

The J gene is TRBJ2-1, the V gene TRBV6-4; D ambiguous. The CDR3 length is 12 residues. With 2 bases removed from V and 9 bases from J, the gap between germline ends came to 8 bases. Germline CDR1 MRHNA, CDR2 SNTAGT. The CDR3 nucleotides read TGTGCCAGCAGTGACCCCCTCGGTGAGCAGTTCTTC. Its protein is CASSDPLGEQFF.

This clone was seen a single time. The V and J genes are TRBV18 and TRBJ1-3; D is undetermined. V lost 0 bases, J lost 0 bases, and 6 bases lay in between. Germline V gene data show CDR1 as KGHSH and CDR2 as LQKENI. This CDR3 region has 15 residues. The CDR3 nucleotides are TGTGCCAGCTCACCACCGGGCAACTCTGGAAACACCATATATTTT. Translated, it gives CASSPPGNSGNTIYF.

The chain recombines TRBV5-1 with TRBJ2-7; 7 bases are shared with TRBD1. This CDR3 contains 14 residues. From germline, CDR1 is SGHRS and CDR2 YFSETQ. J was trimmed by 2 bases and V by 5 bases; bases with no gene match: 7. CDR3 bases: TGCGCCAGCAGTCTGACAGGGAAACCCTACGAGCAGTACTTC. Amino acids: CASSLTGKPYEQYF.

This clone showed up just a few times. The J gene is TRBJ2-6, the V gene TRBV6-1, with D maybe TRBD1 (5 bases). CDR3 size: 16 residues. Germline values: CDR1 MNHNS, CDR2 SASEGT. V dropped 2 bases and J dropped 2 bases, with 10 bases sitting between them. This CDR3 reads CASSEITGPGANVLTF. Written as DNA, the CDR3 is TGTGCCAGCAGTGAAATTACAGGTCCTGGGGCCAACGTCCTGACTTTC.